Given below is one T cell receptor (beta chain) in context. This receptor's antigen is unknown. Qualities for individual bases were not recorded, and no much larger clone is one base off. Patients with a history of autoimmune disease or receiving systemic immunosuppression were excluded from the trial. Peripheral blood for TCR sequencing was collected from all dose cohorts at baseline, on cycle 4 day 1, and on cycle 7 day 1. The samples were drawn from a first-in-human, open-label, multicenter phase I dose-escalation trial of ivuxolimab. The trial enrolled adults with locally advanced or metastatic head and neck squamous cell, hepatocellular, melanoma or renal cell carcinoma. Before TCR sequencing, CD4+ T cells and CD8+ T cells were sorted from peripheral blood as separate populations. The sample belongs to a study of OX40 agonist ivuxolimab in advanced cancers. In terms of the full investigation: Ivuxolimab, which targeted the costimulatory receptor OX40 (CD134), was an agonistic, fully human IgG2 monoclonal antibody. Prior anti-PD-1, anti-PD-L1 or anti-CTLA-4 therapy was permitted, and checkpoint inhibitors had been received by about two fifths of dose-escalation patients. The point of sequencing TCRbeta in the periphery was to test whether ivuxolimab changed TCR sequence diversity and drove clonal T-cell expansion. Partial responses were achieved by three dose-escalation patients, of whom one had hepatocellular carcinoma and two had cutaneous melanoma. In the dose-escalation cohort, 75% to 85% of patients were male, and the mean age was around 60 years with a range of roughly 20 to 79. Intravenous ivuxolimab was administered to patients every 2 weeks at six dose levels: 0.01, 0.1, 0.3, 1.5, 3 and 10 mg/kg. Of the 50 to 55 patients in dose escalation, around 20 had hepatocellular carcinoma, about 15 had melanoma, 9 had renal cell carcinoma and 9 had head and neck cancer. The paper describes the monotherapy dose-escalation part (N ≈ 49 patients) of the phase I trial of ivuxolimab.

Points the paper makes about the study in general: At doses of 0.1 to 3.0 mg/kg, clonal expansion of both CD4+ and CD8+ T cells in blood was seen between baseline and week 6. Low levels of normalized T-cell clonal expansion were also seen in some patients who did not respond. On average, CD8+ T cells showed more expanded clones than CD4+ T cells after ivuxolimab. In the 0.1-3.0 mg/kg groups, partial responders were among the patients with the lowest normalized peripheral clonal expansion, particularly in CD8+ T cells. The antigen specificity of the peripheral T cells that underwent clonal expansion was not determined.

The CDR3 numbers 17 residues from cysteine through phenylalanine. Only the CDR3 DNA is retained, 51 bases long and in frame from the first base. At the junction V is shortened by 0 bases and J by 4 bases, with 15 bases in between. As encoded in the germline V gene, CDR1 is MGHRA while CDR2 is YSYEKL. For sequencing of the TCRbeta CDR3 region, genomic DNA was extracted from the sorted cells. TCRbeta CDR3 regions were sequenced using the immunoSEQ Assay. What TCRdb holds here is the immuneACCESS table cut down to in-frame rearrangements. Part of the clones is not present; checked against another copy, under half of the missing clones reflect an unresolved V gene, and the others are unexplained. The sample table shows about 77,000 clones, and roughly 85% are seen once. The leading ten clones occupy 0.65% to 0.8% of the sample.

The starting material was CD4+ or CD8+ T cells sorted from blood, obtained in a trial of the OX40 agonist ivuxolimab. The chain employs TRBV4-1 and TRBJ2-2, and the D gene may be TRBD1, 6 bases matching. The sequence came from an adult with an advanced solid tumor such as melanoma, head and neck, liver or kidney cancer. The DNA sequence follows: TGCGCCAGCAGCCAAGAATACGGGCAGGGGCTCACCGGGGAGCTGTTTTTT. It encodes CASSQEYGQGLTGELFF.